These 3 T cell receptor beta chains came from one sample sequenced in a study of regulatory T cells in long-lasting Graves disease. Library construction for TCR beta used iRepertoire HTBI primers and Arm-PCR of CDR3 regions. MiXCR was run by TCRdb on the multiplex PCR reads, yielding one entry per CDR3 protein. In the table there are a few hundred thousand distinct CDR3 sequences, 20% of which are singletons. Time point noted: newly diagnosed GD, antithyroid drugs for less than 3 months. PBMC-derived RNA was used for the TCR library. The source material was peripheral blood mononuclear cells (PBMCs), sampled at new diagnosis, from a patient treated with antithyroid drugs. The receptors here all came from a female donor with Graves disease.

This clonotype was counted many times. The chain carries TRBV6-5 and TRBJ2-5; D is ambiguous. Germline values: CDR1 MNHEY, CDR2 SVGAGI. V lost 4 bases and J 0 bases, leaving 6 bases between the germline ends. The CDR3 sequence is 13 residues long. The CDR3 DNA is TGTGCCAGCAGTTTCACGTACCAAGAGACCCAGTACTTC. This sequence encodes CASSFTYQETQYF.

At least ten counts were recorded for this clonotype. The rearrangement links TRBV3-1 to TRBJ2-7; D call uncertain. CDR3 length: 13 amino acids. The V and J ends lost 4 bases and 3 bases respectively, with 10 bases between them. The germline gives CDR1 LGHDT, CDR2 YNNKEL (reference sequence). The CDR3 loop is CASSPGFFYEQYF. In DNA, the CDR3 is TGTGCCAGCAGCCCCGGGTTTTTCTACGAGCAGTACTTC.

Notes on this clonotype: This could be a read error, since a much larger clone is one nucleotide away. The chain couples TRBV19 to TRBJ1-1, with TRBD1 matching over 8 bases. The CDR3 extends over 16 amino acids. Germline V gene lookup returns CDR1 LNHDA and CDR2 SQIVND (reference sequence). The CDR3 DNA reads TGTGCCAGTAGTATCTGGACAGGGAGGGTGAACACTGAAGTTTTCTTT. It specifies CASSIWTGRVNTEVFF.